This TCR beta chain emerged from a study of T cell responses to AZD1222 COVID-19 vaccine. Whole-study findings and limits: Donors, mostly white British, included more females; clonal diversity was possibly underestimated. Baseline testing showed seropositivity in only a handful of AZD1222 recipients. Receipt of two AZD1222 doses was followed by a rise in Spike-specific TCR breadth and depth. The span of vaccine-associated CD4 TCRs extended across spike, with dominance at 160-218 and 743-854.

Comment on this clone: Its matching antigen is unknown.

Clones were read by immunoSEQ multiplex PCR, and TCRdb kept only the in-frame ones, dropping some. The sample contains approximately 80,000 clones, 70% to 90% of which appear only once. The CDR3 consists of 15 residues. Deletions cut 1 base from V and 0 bases from J, with 9 bases between. Germline CDR1 SGHNT, CDR2 YENEEA. The chain links TRBV11-3 to TRBJ1-2; D remains unclear. This receptor was identified in an adult who received the AZD1222 COVID-19 vaccine. The material was peripheral blood, obtained 28 days after the second AZD1222 dose. The CDR3 loop reads CASSLVVGTNYGYTF. DNA of the CDR3: TGTGCCAGCAGCTTAGTTGTCGGGACTAACTATGGCTACACCTTC.